The text below deals with one TCR beta chain. This record comes from a study of control samples from healthy donors and cancer patients. Clones were sequenced by immunoSEQ multiplex PCR, and TCRdb holds only the in-frame ones, with some missing. The table shows 390,000 or so clones, with 90% occurring only once. Material: PBMCs. The source is a man in his forties with head and neck cancer.

CDR3 sequence: CATSPSRNYEQYF. CDR3 nucleotide sequence: TGTGCCACCTCCCCTTCGAGGAACTACGAGCAGTACTTC. V usage is TRBV6-5 and J usage is TRBJ2-7; D not certain. The CDR3 runs 13 residues. Germline lookup yields CDR1 MNHEY and CDR2 SVGAGI. Deletions cut 10 bases from V and 3 bases from J, with 16 bases between.